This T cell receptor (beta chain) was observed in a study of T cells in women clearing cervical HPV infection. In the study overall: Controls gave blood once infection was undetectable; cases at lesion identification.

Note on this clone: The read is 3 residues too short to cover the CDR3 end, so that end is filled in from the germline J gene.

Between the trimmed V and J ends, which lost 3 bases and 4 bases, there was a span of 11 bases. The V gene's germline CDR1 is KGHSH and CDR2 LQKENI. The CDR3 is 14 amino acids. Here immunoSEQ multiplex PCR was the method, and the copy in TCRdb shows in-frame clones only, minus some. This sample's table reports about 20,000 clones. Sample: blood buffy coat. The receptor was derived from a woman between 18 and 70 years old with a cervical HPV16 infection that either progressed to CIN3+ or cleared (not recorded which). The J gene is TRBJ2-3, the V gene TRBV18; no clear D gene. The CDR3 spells CASSPLARSDTQYF. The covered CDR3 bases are TGTGCCAGCTCACCGTTGGCAAGATCAGATACG.